The rows below give T cell receptor beta chains drawn from one sample of a study. TCRdb independently ran MiXCR on the multiplex PCR reads; one entry per CDR3 protein. The sample consists of some 300 distinct CDR3 sequences, roughly 18% of them appearing once. The sequenced sample was memory CD4+ T cells sorted from blood. These receptor sequences come from a female donor with breast cancer. The CDR3 runs from the conserved cysteine through the conserved F or W. Fields, in order: clone size, V gene, D gene, J gene, CDR3 protein, CDR3 DNA. The D gene is left open where the match is weak. Rows give clone size only sometimes, using once, few, many, or a class for an expanded clone.

clone_size: large
v_call: TRBV12-5
d_call: .
j_call: TRBJ1-2
cdr3_aa: CASGERMGQIYGYTF
cdr3_nt: TGTGCTAGTGGTGAAAGGATGGGACAAATCTATGGCTACACCTTC

clone_size: .
v_call: TRBV12-3/TRBV12-4
d_call: TRBD1
j_call: TRBJ1-2
cdr3_aa: CASSYPTGVDGYTF
cdr3_nt: TGTGCCAGCAGTTACCCGACAGGGGTGGATGGCTACACCTTC

clone_size: .
v_call: TRBV12-3/TRBV12-4
d_call: .
j_call: TRBJ1-2
cdr3_aa: CASSPQTTYGYTF
cdr3_nt: TGTGCCAGCAGCCCACAGACAACCTATGGCTACACCTTC

clone_size: large
v_call: TRBV12-3/TRBV12-4
d_call: .
j_call: TRBJ1-2
cdr3_aa: CASRSNNAGLAYGYTF
cdr3_nt: TGTGCCAGCAGATCGAATAACGCGGGACTTGCCTATGGCTACACCTTC

clone_size: few
v_call: TRBV12-3/TRBV12-4
d_call: TRBD1
j_call: TRBJ1-2
cdr3_aa: CASSRGQGQGYTF
cdr3_nt: TGTGCCAGCAGTCGGGGACAGGGGCAAGGCTACACCTTC

clone_size: .
v_call: TRBV12-3/TRBV12-4
d_call: TRBD1
j_call: TRBJ1-2
cdr3_aa: CASRLGQGGGYTF
cdr3_nt: TGTGCCAGCAGGTTGGGACAGGGCGGCGGCTACACCTTC

clone_size: .
v_call: TRBV12-3/TRBV12-4
d_call: TRBD1
j_call: TRBJ1-2
cdr3_aa: CASSRLRDRLKRGLYGYTF
cdr3_nt: TGTGCCAGCAGCCGCCTCCGGGACAGGCTAAAGAGAGGGCTCTATGGCTACACCTTC

clone_size: large
v_call: TRBV12-3/TRBV12-4
d_call: .
j_call: TRBJ1-2
cdr3_aa: CASSPGSHYGYTF
cdr3_nt: TGTGCCAGCAGCCCCGGGAGTCACTATGGCTACACCTTC

clone_size: .
v_call: TRBV12-3/TRBV12-4
d_call: TRBD1
j_call: TRBJ1-2
cdr3_aa: CASSYAGTGDGYTF
cdr3_nt: TGTGCCAGCAGTTACGCCGGGACAGGGGATGGCTACACCTTC

clone_size: .
v_call: TRBV12-3/TRBV12-4
d_call: TRBD1
j_call: TRBJ1-2
cdr3_aa: CASSLNRDSSGYTF
cdr3_nt: TGTGCCAGCAGTTTAAACCGGGACAGCTCTGGCTACACCTTC

clone_size: .
v_call: TRBV12-3/TRBV12-4
d_call: .
j_call: TRBJ1-2
cdr3_aa: CASSRGATYGYTF
cdr3_nt: TGTGCCAGCAGCCGAGGGGCAACGTATGGCTACACCTTC

clone_size: large
v_call: TRBV12-3/TRBV12-4
d_call: TRBD1
j_call: TRBJ1-2
cdr3_aa: CASSLAGTGDNYGYTF
cdr3_nt: TGTGCCAGCAGTTTGGCCGGGACAGGGGACAACTATGGCTACACCTTC

clone_size: large
v_call: TRBV12-5
d_call: .
j_call: TRBJ1-2
cdr3_aa: CASNGRQNYGYTF
cdr3_nt: TGTGCTAGTAACGGGAGACAAAACTATGGCTACACCTTC

clone_size: few
v_call: TRBV12-3/TRBV12-4
d_call: .
j_call: TRBJ1-2
cdr3_aa: CASSRDRYGYGYTF
cdr3_nt: TGTGCCAGCAGTCGGGACCGATATGGCTATGGCTACACCTTC

clone_size: .
v_call: TRBV12-3/TRBV12-4
d_call: .
j_call: TRBJ1-2
cdr3_aa: CASSLVEGYGYTF
cdr3_nt: TGTGCCAGCAGTTTAGTAGAAGGCTATGGCTACACCTTC

clone_size: .
v_call: TRBV12-3/TRBV12-4
d_call: TRBD1
j_call: TRBJ1-2
cdr3_aa: CASRLFGWGQGQGYTF
cdr3_nt: TGTGCCAGCAGACTCTTCGGTTGGGGACAGGGGCAAGGCTACACCTTC

clone_size: many
v_call: TRBV12-3/TRBV12-4
d_call: .
j_call: TRBJ1-2
cdr3_aa: CASSDPGRSFNYGYTF
cdr3_nt: TGTGCCAGCAGTGATCCGGGACGGAGTTTCAACTATGGCTACACCTTC

clone_size: few
v_call: TRBV12-3/TRBV12-4
d_call: .
j_call: TRBJ1-2
cdr3_aa: CASSFSFGPRGYTF
cdr3_nt: TGTGCCAGCAGTTTCTCCTTCGGCCCTCGGGGCTACACCTTC

clone_size: .
v_call: TRBV12-3/TRBV12-4
d_call: TRBD1
j_call: TRBJ1-2
cdr3_aa: CASTQRTGPGYGYTF
cdr3_nt: TGTGCCAGCACCCAGCGGACAGGGCCGGGCTATGGCTACACCTTC

clone_size: many
v_call: TRBV12-3/TRBV12-4
d_call: .
j_call: TRBJ1-2
cdr3_aa: CASSLAGTGGYTF
cdr3_nt: TGTGCCAGCAGTTTAGCCGGGACGGGAGGCTACACCTTC

clone_size: few
v_call: TRBV12-3/TRBV12-4
d_call: .
j_call: TRBJ1-2
cdr3_aa: CASSTAGAYGYTF
cdr3_nt: TGTGCCAGCAGTACGGCGGGAGCCTATGGCTACACCTTC

clone_size: .
v_call: TRBV12-3/TRBV12-4
d_call: .
j_call: TRBJ1-2
cdr3_aa: CASSYAGTGGYTF
cdr3_nt: TGTGCCAGCAGTTACGCCGGGACGGGAGGCTACACCTTC

clone_size: hyperexpanded
v_call: TRBV12-3/TRBV12-4
d_call: .
j_call: TRBJ1-2
cdr3_aa: CASSSVGARYGYTF
cdr3_nt: TGTGCCAGCAGTTCGGTAGGGGCCCGGTATGGCTACACCTTC

clone_size: few
v_call: TRBV12-3/TRBV12-4
d_call: .
j_call: TRBJ1-2
cdr3_aa: CASSRSGYGYTF
cdr3_nt: TGTGCCAGCAGTCGGAGCGGATATGGCTACACCTTC

clone_size: .
v_call: TRBV12-3/TRBV12-4
d_call: TRBD1
j_call: TRBJ1-2
cdr3_aa: CASRLGQPIYGYTF
cdr3_nt: TGCGCCAGCAGGTTGGGACAGCCCATCTATGGCTACACCTTC

clone_size: large
v_call: TRBV12-3/TRBV12-4
d_call: .
j_call: TRBJ1-2
cdr3_aa: CASSDPGRSYYGYTF
cdr3_nt: TGTGCCAGCAGTGATCCGGGACGGAGCTACTATGGCTACACCTTC

clone_size: .
v_call: TRBV12-3/TRBV12-4
d_call: TRBD1
j_call: TRBJ1-2
cdr3_aa: CASNPGQTTYGYTF
cdr3_nt: TGTGCCAGCAATCCGGGACAGACAACCTATGGCTACACCTTC

clone_size: large
v_call: TRBV12-3/TRBV12-4
d_call: .
j_call: TRBJ1-2
cdr3_aa: CASSRDGYGYGYTF
cdr3_nt: TGTGCCAGCAGCAGGGACGGCTATGGCTATGGCTACACCTTC

clone_size: large
v_call: TRBV12-3/TRBV12-4
d_call: .
j_call: TRBJ1-2
cdr3_aa: CASSLEATRDYGYTF
cdr3_nt: TGTGCCAGCAGTTTAGAGGCGACCAGGGACTATGGCTACACCTTC

clone_size: .
v_call: TRBV12-3/TRBV12-4
d_call: TRBD1
j_call: TRBJ1-2
cdr3_aa: CASSPRDSSGYTF
cdr3_nt: TGTGCCAGCAGTCCTCGGGACAGCTCTGGCTACACCTTC

clone_size: large
v_call: TRBV12-3/TRBV12-4
d_call: TRBD1
j_call: TRBJ1-2
cdr3_aa: CASSPDRLYGYTF
cdr3_nt: TGTGCCAGCAGTCCGGACAGGCTCTATGGCTACACCTTC

clone_size: .
v_call: TRBV12-3/TRBV12-4
d_call: TRBD1
j_call: TRBJ1-2
cdr3_aa: CASSRDRGKLGYTF
cdr3_nt: TGTGCCAGCAGCCGGGACAGGGGTAAACTCGGCTACACCTTC

clone_size: large
v_call: TRBV12-3/TRBV12-4
d_call: TRBD1
j_call: TRBJ1-2
cdr3_aa: CASTLMGQGGGYTF
cdr3_nt: TGTGCCAGCACCCTAATGGGACAGGGCGGCGGCTACACCTTC

clone_size: few
v_call: TRBV12-3/TRBV12-4
d_call: .
j_call: TRBJ1-2
cdr3_aa: CASSPTVNYGYTF
cdr3_nt: TGTGCCAGCAGTCCAACTGTGAACTATGGCTACACCTTC

clone_size: large
v_call: TRBV12-3/TRBV12-4
d_call: .
j_call: TRBJ1-2
cdr3_aa: CASSFRAQGFYGYTF
cdr3_nt: TGTGCCAGCAGTTTTCGGGCCCAGGGGTTCTATGGCTACACCTTC

clone_size: large
v_call: TRBV12-3/TRBV12-4
d_call: TRBD1
j_call: TRBJ1-2
cdr3_aa: CASTQRTGQRDGYTF
cdr3_nt: TGTGCCAGCACCCAGCGGACAGGTCAACGGGATGGCTACACCTTC

clone_size: many
v_call: TRBV12-3/TRBV12-4
d_call: TRBD1
j_call: TRBJ1-2
cdr3_aa: CASSPGQGGGYTF
cdr3_nt: TGTGCCAGCAGTCCGGGACAGGGAGGTGGCTACACCTTC

clone_size: large
v_call: TRBV12-3/TRBV12-4
d_call: .
j_call: TRBJ1-2
cdr3_aa: CASSLDPQGYGYTF
cdr3_nt: TGTGCCAGCAGCCTCGACCCCCAGGGCTATGGCTACACCTTC

clone_size: .
v_call: TRBV12-3/TRBV12-4
d_call: TRBD1
j_call: TRBJ1-2
cdr3_aa: CASSYAGTGDRPNYGYTF
cdr3_nt: TGTGCCAGCAGTTACGCCGGGACAGGGGACCGGCCTAACTATGGCTACACCTTC

clone_size: large
v_call: TRBV12-3/TRBV12-4
d_call: .
j_call: TRBJ1-2
cdr3_aa: CASSPGDGVYGYTF
cdr3_nt: TGTGCCAGCAGTCCGGGAGACGGAGTTTATGGCTACACCTTC

clone_size: medium-sized
v_call: TRBV12-3/TRBV12-4
d_call: TRBD1
j_call: TRBJ1-2
cdr3_aa: CASSRDRLKRGLYGYTF
cdr3_nt: TGTGCCAGCAGTCGGGACAGGCTAAAGAGAGGGCTCTATGGCTACACCTTC

clone_size: many
v_call: TRBV12-3/TRBV12-4
d_call: .
j_call: TRBJ1-2
cdr3_aa: CASSGGRYSYGYTF
cdr3_nt: TGTGCCAGCTCCGGAGGGAGGTATAGCTATGGCTACACCTTC

clone_size: large
v_call: TRBV12-5
d_call: .
j_call: TRBJ1-2
cdr3_aa: CASGLRENYGYTF
cdr3_nt: TGTGCTAGTGGTCTCAGGGAGAACTATGGCTACACCTTC

clone_size: hyperexpanded
v_call: TRBV12-3/TRBV12-4
d_call: .
j_call: TRBJ1-2
cdr3_aa: CASSQMGGYTF
cdr3_nt: TGTGCCAGCTCACAGATGGGTGGCTACACCTTC

clone_size: few
v_call: TRBV12-3/TRBV12-4
d_call: TRBD1
j_call: TRBJ1-2
cdr3_aa: CASSLAGTVVGGYTF
cdr3_nt: TGTGCCAGCAGTTTAGCCGGGACAGTGGTTGGAGGCTACACCTTC

clone_size: large
v_call: TRBV12-3/TRBV12-4
d_call: .
j_call: TRBJ1-2
cdr3_aa: CASSLSNYGYTF
cdr3_nt: TGTGCCAGCAGCCTTTCTAACTATGGCTACACCTTC

clone_size: .
v_call: TRBV12-3/TRBV12-4
d_call: .
j_call: TRBJ1-2
cdr3_aa: CASSLAGTRGYTF
cdr3_nt: TGTGCCAGCAGTTTAGCCGGGACAAGAGGCTACACCTTC

clone_size: .
v_call: TRBV12-3/TRBV12-4
d_call: TRBD1
j_call: TRBJ1-2
cdr3_aa: CASSLGTGPGYTF
cdr3_nt: TGTGCCAGCAGTCTCGGGACAGGGCCGGGCTACACCTTC

clone_size: once
v_call: TRBV12-3/TRBV12-4
d_call: .
j_call: TRBJ1-2
cdr3_aa: CASSPRRSFNYGYTF
cdr3_nt: TGTGCCAGCAGCCCGAGACGGAGTTTCAACTATGGCTACACCTTC

clone_size: medium-sized
v_call: TRBV12-3/TRBV12-4
d_call: .
j_call: TRBJ1-2
cdr3_aa: CASSSGLTVGSYTF
cdr3_nt: TGTGCCAGCAGTTCAGGCCTGACGGTGGGGAGCTACACCTTC

clone_size: .
v_call: TRBV12-3/TRBV12-4
d_call: .
j_call: TRBJ1-2
cdr3_aa: CASSTRGGGYTF
cdr3_nt: TGTGCCAGCAGTACCAGGGGAGGTGGCTACACCTTC